The clone carrying this TCR beta chain was recorded at least ten times. Its antigen is unidentified. The V and J ends lost 6 bases and 5 bases, in that order; junction bases with no gene match: 3. Germline CDR1 is DFQATT and CDR2 is SNEGSKA (reference sequence). The CDR3 spans 11 residues. The data are from a study of T-cell reconstitution after alpha-beta-depleted transplantation in children. Overall study results and limits: About two months after transplant, alpha-beta T cells reportedly came from several hundred expanded graft clones. Most T-cell counts and diversity one year after the transplant came from T cells that were newly produced.

Unique molecular identifiers tagged the TCRbeta library. MiXCR, run by TCRdb on the PCR reads, gives a single entry per CDR3 protein. The data show some 550,000 distinct CDR3 sequences, with more than 20% seen just once and 11% to 15% held by the top ten. The sequence came from a boy under two years old who had a stem cell transplant for acute myeloid leukemia, so the T cells may come from the graft donor. This chain connects TRBV20-1 to TRBJ1-1; 7 bases fit TRBD1. This specimen was PBMCs, mostly from graft donor cells, taken 360 days after TCRalphabeta/CD19-depleted stem cell transplant. The CDR3 reads CSAPTGTEAFF. For the CDR3, the DNA is TGCAGTGCGCCGACAGGGACTGAAGCTTTCTTT.